One sample yielded the 5 T cell receptor beta chains listed below, sequenced in a study of patients and donors after allogeneic stem cell transplantation. TCRdb re-derived calls from the RT-PCR reads in MiXCR, one entry per CDR3 protein. The data contain 200,000 to 250,000 distinct CDR3 sequences, around an eighth of them singletons. Sequencing input: blood, either unsorted or a sorted T cell fraction (not recorded which). Every receptor here comes from a human donor who was either an allogeneic HSCT recipient or a stem cell or donor lymphocyte infusion donor (not recorded which). It is not recorded whose cells these are; they may come from a transplant donor.

In this sample, this clonotype turned up a few times. For the CDR3, the DNA is TGCAGCGCCGGATACAATGAGCAGTTCTTC. This sequence encodes CSAGYNEQFF. The chain joins TRBV29-1 to TRBJ2-1; the D is unclear. CDR1 SQVTM and CDR2 ANQGSEA come from the germline V gene. Between the trimmed V and J ends, which lost 7 bases and 4 bases, there was a span of 5 bases. CDR3 length: 10 residues.

This clonotype showed up just a few times. The V and J genes are TRBV30 and TRBJ1-2, with a possible D match to TRBD1 (5 bases). The germline CDR1 and CDR2 sequences are GTSNPN and SVGIG (reference sequence). Deletions cut 4 bases from V and 3 bases from J, with 15 bases between. This CDR3 has 14 amino acids. The CDR3 region is CAWTQSGAYYGYTF. In DNA form, the CDR3 reads TGTGCCTGGACCCAATCCGGGGCCTACTATGGCTACACCTTC.

CDR3 DNA sequence: TGCAGTGCTAGAGATAGGTCTAGCGGGGGGACCTACAATGAGCAGTTCTTC. Translation gives CSARDRSSGGTYNEQFF. The V gene is TRBV20-1, the J gene TRBJ2-1, with 11 bases identical to TRBD2. The CDR3 runs 17 residues. V was pared by 0 bases and J by 2 bases, with 6 bases of the junction left unmatched. CDR1 and CDR2 from the germline V gene are DFQATT and SNEGSKA (reference sequence).

At least ten counts were recorded for this clonotype. The chain carries TRBV20-1 and TRBJ2-1; 16 bases line up with TRBD2. The length of the CDR3 is 16 residues. J was trimmed by 7 bases and V by 6 bases; bases with no gene match: 9. Germline lookup yields CDR1 DFQATT and CDR2 SNEGSKA (reference sequence). CDR3 residues: CSAPGTSGGALNEQFF. CDR3 in DNA: TGCAGTGCCCCCGGGACTAGCGGGGGGGCGCTAAATGAGCAGTTCTTC.

This clonotype showed up just a few times. The chain couples TRBV5-1 to TRBJ2-4; TRBD2 agrees at 12 bases. CDR3 size: 16 residues. CDR1 SGHRS and CDR2 YFSETQ come from the germline V gene. Trimming at V came to 4 bases and at J to 3 bases, leaving 5 bases not matched to a gene. CDR3 loop: CASSLGLAGGKNIQYF. CDR3 DNA sequence: TGCGCCAGCAGCCTGGGACTAGCGGGTGGCAAAAACATTCAGTACTTC.